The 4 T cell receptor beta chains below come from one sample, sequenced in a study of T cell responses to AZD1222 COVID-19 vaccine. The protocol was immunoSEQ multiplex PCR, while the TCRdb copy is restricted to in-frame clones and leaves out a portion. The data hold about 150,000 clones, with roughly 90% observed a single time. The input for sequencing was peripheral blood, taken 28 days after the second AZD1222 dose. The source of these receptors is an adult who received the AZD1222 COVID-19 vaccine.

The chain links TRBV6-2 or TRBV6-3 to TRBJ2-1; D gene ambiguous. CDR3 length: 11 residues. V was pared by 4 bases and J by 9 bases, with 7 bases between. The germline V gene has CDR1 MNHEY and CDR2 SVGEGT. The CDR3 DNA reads TGTGCCAGCAGTTCCCTAGGTGAGCAGTTCTTC. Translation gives CASSSLGEQFF.

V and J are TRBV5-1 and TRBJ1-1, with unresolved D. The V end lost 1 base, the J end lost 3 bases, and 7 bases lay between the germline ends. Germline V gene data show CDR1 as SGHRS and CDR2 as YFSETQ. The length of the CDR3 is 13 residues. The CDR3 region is CASSLSGDTEAFF. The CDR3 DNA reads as TGCGCCAGCAGCTTGTCCGGGGACACTGAAGCTTTCTTT. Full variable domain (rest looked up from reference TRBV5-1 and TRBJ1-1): KAGVTQTPRYLIKTRGQQVTLSCSPISGHRSVSWYQQTPGQGLQFLFEYFSETQRNKGNFPGRFSGRQFSNSRSEMNVSTLELGDSALYLCASSLSGDTEAFFGQGTRLTVV.

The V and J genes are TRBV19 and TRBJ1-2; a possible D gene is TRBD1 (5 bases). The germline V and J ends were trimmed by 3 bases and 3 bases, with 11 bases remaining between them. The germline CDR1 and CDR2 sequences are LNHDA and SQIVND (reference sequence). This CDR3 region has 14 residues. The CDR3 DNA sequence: TGTGCCAGTAGTATTATTCGGGGGGACTATGGCTACACCTTC. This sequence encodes CASSIIRGDYGYTF.

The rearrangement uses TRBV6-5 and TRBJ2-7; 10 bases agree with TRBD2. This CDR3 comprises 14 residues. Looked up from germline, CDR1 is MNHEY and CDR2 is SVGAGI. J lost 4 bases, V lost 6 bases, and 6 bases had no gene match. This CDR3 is CASRRSGRAYEQYF. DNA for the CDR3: TGTGCCAGCAGAAGAAGCGGGAGGGCGTACGAGCAGTACTTC.